These T cell receptor beta chains were read from a single sample in a study of read filtering for tumor transcriptome and immune sequencing. In TCRdb, the reads were re-called with MiXCR into one record per CDR3 protein. The sample holds roughly 82,000 distinct CDR3 sequences; around an eighth are singletons and the top ten take about 16%. The sequencing sample was made of a population of CD138-negative cells sorted from bone marrow. These receptor sequences come from a donor at least 40 years old with multiple myeloma. The CDR3 runs from the conserved cysteine through the conserved F or W. D genes are given only for firm matches. Not every row has a clone size; where given, it reads once, few, many or a size class.

CDR3 DNA: TGCGCCAGCAGCTTGGTGGCGGGACACTACAATGAGCAGTTCTTC
CDR3 protein: CASSLVAGHYNEQFF
clone size: NA
J gene: TRBJ2-1
V gene: TRBV5-1
D gene: NA

CDR3 DNA: TGTGCCAGCGCTGAGGAGGGGGGGGACACTGAAGCTTTCTTT
CDR3 protein: CASAEEGGDTEAFF
clone size: many
J gene: TRBJ1-1
V gene: TRBV18
D gene: NA

CDR3 DNA: TGTGCCAGCAGCTTAGCGGGGGGAAGCAATCAGCCCCAGCATTTT
CDR3 protein: CASSLAGGSNQPQHF
clone size: few
J gene: TRBJ1-5
V gene: TRBV5-5
D gene: NA

CDR3 DNA: TGTGCCAGCACCCCCGGGACATGGAACTACGAGCAGTACTTC
CDR3 protein: CASTPGTWNYEQYF
clone size: many
J gene: TRBJ2-7
V gene: TRBV21-1
D gene: NA

CDR3 DNA: TGTGCCAGCAGTGAATCACTCGATACGCAGTATTTT
CDR3 protein: CASSESLDTQYF
clone size: many
J gene: TRBJ2-3
V gene: TRBV2
D gene: NA

CDR3 DNA: TGCGCCAGCAGCCGTCAACTTAGCGGACAAAGTTACAGCGAGCAGTTCTTC
CDR3 protein: CASSRQLSGQSYSEQFF
clone size: NA
J gene: TRBJ2-1
V gene: TRBV5-1
D gene: NA

CDR3 DNA: TGTGCCAGCAGCTTAGGGGCACCTGCCTACGAGCAGTACTTC
CDR3 protein: CASSLGAPAYEQYF
clone size: many
J gene: TRBJ2-7
V gene: TRBV7-9
D gene: NA

CDR3 DNA: TGTGCCAGCAGTCTAGAGGCCCCTAATGAAAAACTGTTTTTT
CDR3 protein: CASSLEAPNEKLFF
clone size: many
J gene: TRBJ1-4
V gene: TRBV28
D gene: NA

CDR3 DNA: TGTGCCAGCAGCTACGGGGCTCTTGGGGCAGATACGCAGTATTTT
CDR3 protein: CASSYGALGADTQYF
clone size: many
J gene: TRBJ2-3
V gene: TRBV7-9
D gene: NA

CDR3 DNA: TGTGCCAGCAGTTTTATCGACGGGAACTATGGCTACACCTTC
CDR3 protein: CASSFIDGNYGYTF
clone size: many
J gene: TRBJ1-2
V gene: TRBV28
D gene: NA

CDR3 DNA: TGTGCCAGCAGTTCCCCAGCGGGTACTAGCACAGATACGCAGTATTTT
CDR3 protein: CASSSPAGTSTDTQYF
clone size: many
J gene: TRBJ2-3
V gene: TRBV28
D gene: NA

CDR3 DNA: TGTGCCAGCAGCATCTCTAGCGGGAGTAACACCGGGGAGCTGTTTTTT
CDR3 protein: CASSISSGSNTGELFF
clone size: many
J gene: TRBJ2-2
V gene: TRBV7-3
D gene: TRBD2

CDR3 DNA: TGCAGCCTTTGGGACGGGAGAAATAACTTCTTC
CDR3 protein: CSLWDGRNNFF
clone size: many
J gene: TRBJ2-1
V gene: TRBV29-1
D gene: NA

CDR3 DNA: TGCGCCAGCAGCTTGGTTGGGGGGCCCAGCACAGATACGCAGTATTTT
CDR3 protein: CASSLVGGPSTDTQYF
clone size: many
J gene: TRBJ2-3
V gene: TRBV5-1
D gene: NA

CDR3 DNA: TGTGCCAGCTCACCCAACAGGGTGGAGACCCAGTACTTC
CDR3 protein: CASSPNRVETQYF
clone size: NA
J gene: TRBJ2-5
V gene: TRBV18
D gene: NA

CDR3 DNA: TGTGCCAGCAGTGGGGACGGGTCCCTCTATGGCTACACCTTC
CDR3 protein: CASSGDGSLYGYTF
clone size: NA
J gene: TRBJ1-2
V gene: TRBV2
D gene: NA

CDR3 DNA: TGTGCCAGCAGTTTAAGGCGGTACACTGAAGCTTTCTTT
CDR3 protein: CASSLRRYTEAFF
clone size: many
J gene: TRBJ1-1
V gene: TRBV28
D gene: NA

CDR3 DNA: TGCGCCAGCAGCTTCCGGACTAGCGAGTCGCCAGATACGCAGTATTTT
CDR3 protein: CASSFRTSESPDTQYF
clone size: many
J gene: TRBJ2-3
V gene: TRBV5-1
D gene: TRBD2

CDR3 DNA: TGTGCCAGCAGTCCGGATTACAATGAGCAGTTCTTC
CDR3 protein: CASSPDYNEQFF
clone size: many
J gene: TRBJ2-1
V gene: TRBV2
D gene: NA

CDR3 DNA: TGCAGCGTTGAAGGTCTCCTCCGGGGTTATGGCTACACCTTC
CDR3 protein: CSVEGLLRGYGYTF
clone size: many
J gene: TRBJ1-2
V gene: TRBV29-1
D gene: NA

CDR3 DNA: TGCGCCAGCAGCCCCGACAGGGGTGAGACCCAGTACTTC
CDR3 protein: CASSPDRGETQYF
clone size: NA
J gene: TRBJ2-5
V gene: TRBV5-1
D gene: TRBD1

CDR3 DNA: TGTGCCAGCAGCGCCCGCTACACAGATACGCAGTATTTT
CDR3 protein: CASSARYTDTQYF
clone size: many
J gene: TRBJ2-3
V gene: TRBV7-2
D gene: NA

CDR3 DNA: TGTGCCAGCAGCTCAAGGGACAGGATCACAGATACGCAGTATTTT
CDR3 protein: CASSSRDRITDTQYF
clone size: many
J gene: TRBJ2-3
V gene: TRBV7-9
D gene: TRBD1

CDR3 DNA: TGTGCCAGCCAAGTTCACTACTATGGCTACACCTTC
CDR3 protein: CASQVHYYGYTF
clone size: many
J gene: TRBJ1-2
V gene: TRBV7-9
D gene: NA

CDR3 DNA: TGTGCCAGCAGCTTAGCCTCCAGCGGGGCTTACAATGAGCAGTTCTTC
CDR3 protein: CASSLASSGAYNEQFF
clone size: few
J gene: TRBJ2-1
V gene: TRBV7-9
D gene: TRBD2

CDR3 DNA: TGCAGTCCACAGAATTCTCTAGGCACAGATACGCAGTATTTT
CDR3 protein: CSPQNSLGTDTQYF
clone size: many
J gene: TRBJ2-3
V gene: TRBV20-1
D gene: NA

CDR3 DNA: TGTGCCAGCGCGACAGGGGGACGTGGAGAGCAGTTCTTC
CDR3 protein: CASATGGRGEQFF
clone size: many
J gene: TRBJ2-1
V gene: TRBV7-3
D gene: TRBD1

CDR3 DNA: TGCAGTGCTAGACGGTTGGGACAGGGCGGGACTGAAGCTTTCTTT
CDR3 protein: CSARRLGQGGTEAFF
clone size: many
J gene: TRBJ1-1
V gene: TRBV20-1
D gene: TRBD1

CDR3 DNA: TGTGCCAGCAGTACGGACAGGGCAGATACGCAGTATTTT
CDR3 protein: CASSTDRADTQYF
clone size: few
J gene: TRBJ2-3
V gene: TRBV7-2
D gene: TRBD1

CDR3 DNA: TGTGCCAGCAGCTTAGGGCAGGGTTCGGGCACTGAAGCTTTCTTT
CDR3 protein: CASSLGQGSGTEAFF
clone size: many
J gene: TRBJ1-1
V gene: TRBV11-2
D gene: NA

CDR3 DNA: TGTGCCAGTAGTGAGCGGACAGGGTTCTACAATGAGCAGTTCTTC
CDR3 protein: CASSERTGFYNEQFF
clone size: many
J gene: TRBJ2-1
V gene: TRBV19
D gene: TRBD1

CDR3 DNA: TGTGCCAGCAGTCCCGCAGCCACATACTATGGCTACACCTTC
CDR3 protein: CASSPAATYYGYTF
clone size: many
J gene: TRBJ1-2
V gene: TRBV11-2
D gene: NA

CDR3 DNA: TGTGCCAGCAGCCCTCGGGACAGGTCGATGGAGCAGTACTTC
CDR3 protein: CASSPRDRSMEQYF
clone size: many
J gene: TRBJ2-7
V gene: TRBV9
D gene: TRBD1

CDR3 DNA: TGCGCCAGCAGCCCCCGAGAGGGTGGCACCGAAGTTTTCTTT
CDR3 protein: CASSPREGGTEVFF
clone size: NA
J gene: TRBJ1-1
V gene: TRBV4-1
D gene: NA

CDR3 DNA: TGTGCCAGCAGTTATGGTCAGCAACTGTTTTTT
CDR3 protein: CASSYGQQLFF
clone size: few
J gene: TRBJ1-4
V gene: TRBV6-5
D gene: NA

CDR3 DNA: NA
CDR3 protein: CASILETAANEKLFF
clone size: many
J gene: TRBJ1-4
V gene: TRBV2
D gene: NA

CDR3 DNA: TGTGCCAGCAGCCATGATACGGACTCCTTCCCTTCGGCTCTCTACAATGAGCAGTTCTTC
CDR3 protein: CASSHDTDSFPSALYNEQFF
clone size: many
J gene: TRBJ2-1
V gene: TRBV14
D gene: NA

CDR3 DNA: TGTGCCAGCAGTGCCGCGACTAGCGGGGGTAGCAATGAGCAGTTCTTC
CDR3 protein: CASSAATSGGSNEQFF
clone size: NA
J gene: TRBJ2-1
V gene: TRBV12-3/TRBV12-4
D gene: TRBD2

CDR3 DNA: TGTGCCAGCAGCTTCACAGGGGAGTACGAGCAGTACTTC
CDR3 protein: CASSFTGEYEQYF
clone size: many
J gene: TRBJ2-7
V gene: TRBV7-9
D gene: TRBD1

CDR3 DNA: TGTGCCTGGAGTGTCGTAGGGGGCGGAGGGGTGAGGACTGAAGCTTTCTTT
CDR3 protein: CAWSVVGGGGVRTEAFF
clone size: many
J gene: TRBJ1-1
V gene: TRBV30
D gene: TRBD1

CDR3 DNA: TGTGCCAGCAGTGAGATGCCCAGGGGGCAAGAGACCCAGTACTTC
CDR3 protein: CASSEMPRGQETQYF
clone size: many
J gene: TRBJ2-5
V gene: TRBV6-1
D gene: TRBD1

CDR3 DNA: TGCAGTGCTCCCTTGGGCGGGAGTCAGATTGAGACCCAGTACTTC
CDR3 protein: CSAPLGGSQIETQYF
clone size: many
J gene: TRBJ2-5
V gene: TRBV20-1
D gene: TRBD2

CDR3 DNA: TGTGCCGGCAGTCTCCGGTCGTACGGGAGGGCCCGGGATACGCAGTATTTT
CDR3 protein: CAGSLRSYGRARDTQYF
clone size: NA
J gene: TRBJ2-3
V gene: TRBV28
D gene: TRBD2

CDR3 DNA: TGTGCCAGCAGTTATAGGGACAGGGTAAAAGATGAGCAGTTCTTC
CDR3 protein: CASSYRDRVKDEQFF
clone size: many
J gene: TRBJ2-1
V gene: TRBV7-8
D gene: TRBD1

CDR3 DNA: TGCAGTGCCCCCTACACAGGGACCGATCAGCCCCAGCATTTT
CDR3 protein: CSAPYTGTDQPQHF
clone size: many
J gene: TRBJ1-5
V gene: TRBV20-1
D gene: NA

CDR3 DNA: TGCAGTGCTAGAGATAGAAGGGGGCCCACCGGGGAGCTGTTTTTT
CDR3 protein: CSARDRRGPTGELFF
clone size: few
J gene: TRBJ2-2
V gene: TRBV20-1
D gene: TRBD1

CDR3 DNA: TGCGCCAGCAGCCAAGCGGGACAGGGGCTGGATTACGAGCAGTACTTC
CDR3 protein: CASSQAGQGLDYEQYF
clone size: many
J gene: TRBJ2-7
V gene: TRBV4-1
D gene: TRBD1

CDR3 DNA: TGCAGCGTGGGGCCACAGGGGGTAAACACCGGGGAGCTGTTTTTT
CDR3 protein: CSVGPQGVNTGELFF
clone size: many
J gene: TRBJ2-2
V gene: TRBV29-1
D gene: TRBD1

CDR3 DNA: TGTGCCAGCAGCTTATTTGGGAATGAGCAGTTCTTC
CDR3 protein: CASSLFGNEQFF
clone size: many
J gene: TRBJ2-1
V gene: TRBV7-8
D gene: NA

CDR3 DNA: TGTGCCAGCAGTACCGGACAGGGGGCGTTTGAAAAACTGTTTTTT
CDR3 protein: CASSTGQGAFEKLFF
clone size: few
J gene: TRBJ1-4
V gene: TRBV27
D gene: TRBD1